Reported below is one T cell receptor beta chain. This sample stems from a study of control samples from healthy donors and cancer patients. The V end was cut by 3 bases, the J end by 4 bases, with 9 bases between. Germline lookup yields CDR1 LNHDA and CDR2 SQIVND (reference sequence). This CDR3 contains 13 residues. Data came from immunoSEQ multiplex PCR; TCRdb stores just in-frame clones and leaves some out. The sample has some 74,000 clones; 94% are singletons. The sequencing input was blood. This TCR came from a woman in her 30s in good health. The chain has TRBV19 and TRBJ1-2; D call uncertain. Here the CDR3 DNA reads TGTGCCAGTAGTATTTCGGCGGTCTATGGCTACACCTTC. It codes for CASSISAVYGYTF. Supplemented by reference TRBV19 and TRBJ1-2, the full variable domain reads DGGITQSPKYLFRKEGQNVTLSCEQNLNHDAMYWYRQDPGQGLRLIYYSQIVNDFQKGDIAEGYSVSREKKESFPLTVTSAQKNPTAFYLCASSISAVYGYTFGSGTRLTVV.